What follows are 18 T cell receptor beta chains derived from one specimen sequenced in a study of cytomegalovirus exposure and HLA in healthy donors. PCR primers comprised 60 Vbeta and 13 Jbeta primers. Produced via immunoSEQ multiplex PCR; TCRdb's table is partial and in-frame only. Among fewer than 65,000 clones listed, roughly 77% were seen once. The sequenced sample was PBMCs. The receptors derive from a middle-aged woman in good health and CMV-seropositive.

The table lists this clone with a few counts. The rearrangement uses TRBV6-1 and TRBJ2-4; D is unresolved. CDR1 and CDR2 from the germline V gene are MNHNS and SASEGT. The CDR3 is 14 amino acids. Trimming shortened V by 3 bases and J by 0 bases, and 6 bases separated the two germline ends. CDR3 residues: CASSDSLAKNIQYF. Here the CDR3 DNA reads TGTGCCAGCAGTGACAGTCTAGCCAAAAACATTCAGTACTTC.

The chain combines TRBV27 with TRBJ1-4; 8 positions agree with TRBD1. Per the germline V gene, CDR1 is MNHEY and CDR2 is SMNVEV (reference sequence). After removal of 4 bases from V and 3 bases from J, the junction contained 7 bases not matched to a gene. The CDR3 runs to 16 residues. The CDR3, as DNA: TGTGCCAGCAGTTCCCCTACAGGGGGAGCTAATGAAAAACTGTTTTTT. Protein: CASSSPTGGANEKLFF.

The chain employs TRBV5-1 and TRBJ1-1, with 9 bases identical to TRBD1. V lost 4 bases and J lost 7; bases outside the gene matches: 8. The germline V gene encodes CDR1 SGHRS and CDR2 YFSETQ. There are 14 residues in the CDR3. CDR3 nucleotides: TGCGCCAGCAGCACCCGACAGGGGGGCTTTGAAGCTTTCTTT. This codes for CASSTRQGGFEAFF.

V gene TRBV5-1 combines with J gene TRBJ2-3; 8 bases are shared with TRBD1. V lost 7 bases to trimming and J lost 0 bases; unmatched junction nucleotides: 1. The germline CDR1 and CDR2 sequences are SGHRS and YFSETQ. CDR3 length equals 13 residues. This CDR3 reads CASRQGSTDTQYF. In DNA form, the CDR3 reads TGCGCCAGCCGACAGGGGAGCACAGATACGCAGTATTTT.

The chain carries TRBV19 and TRBJ1-1, with a possible D match to TRBD1 (6 bases). CDR1 is LNHDA, CDR2 SQIVND, per germline (reference sequence). This CDR3 is built from 16 residues. Trimming removed 9 bases at V and 0 bases at J, with 20 bases between. The CDR3 DNA reads as TGTGCCAGCTTAGGCCCAGGGACAACGTTGAACACTGAAGCTTTCTTT. Its translation is CASLGPGTTLNTEAFF.

This chain connects TRBV7-2 to TRBJ2-7; unclear D gene. Per germline, CDR1 SGHTA and CDR2 FQGNSA. This CDR3 comprises 14 residues. Trimming took 1 base from V and 2 from J, leaving 9 bases between them. In DNA, the CDR3 is TGTGCCAGCAGCTTAGAGGCAGGCCCCTACGAGCAGTACTTC. It yields the protein CASSLEAGPYEQYF.

J is TRBJ1-6 and V is TRBV7-3; tentatively, D is TRBD1 (5 bases). V was cut by 3 bases and J by 5 bases, with 8 bases left in between. Germline assignment: CDR1 SGHTA and CDR2 FQGTGA. The CDR3 is made up of 14 amino acids. The CDR3 protein is CASSFGANNSPLHF. In DNA form, the CDR3 reads TGTGCCAGCAGCTTTGGGGCAAATAATTCACCCCTCCACTTT.

The chain couples TRBV2 to TRBJ1-2; possibly TRBD1 for D (5 bases). The CDR3 has 14 residues. Trimming pared 6 bases from V and 4 bases from J, leaving 15 bases between. The germline gives CDR1 SNHLY, CDR2 FYNNEI. CDR3 DNA sequence: TGTGCCAGCAGCACCCGGACACCCCTCTATGGCTACACCTTC. Translated: CASSTRTPLYGYTF.

The chain combines TRBV4-2 with TRBJ2-1; D is possibly TRBD1 (6 bases). The CDR3 length is 16 residues. The germline gives CDR1 LGHNA, CDR2 YNFKEQ. Trimming took 3 bases from V and 3 from J, leaving 15 bases between them. Here the CDR3 reads CASSHPDRSHYNEQFF. The CDR3 nucleotides read TGTGCCAGCAGCCACCCAGACAGGAGCCACTACAATGAGCAGTTCTTC.

V is TRBV5-1 and J is TRBJ2-1, with 9 bases aligning to TRBD2. This CDR3 comprises 17 residues. From germline, CDR1 is SGHRS and CDR2 YFSETQ. V trimming: 2 bases; J trimming: 3 bases; junction bases outside the gene matches: 9. The CDR3 coding sequence is TGCGCCAGCAGCTTTGGCTTGCGGGGGGGTTACTACAATGAGCAGTTCTTC. It yields the protein CASSFGLRGGYYNEQFF.

CDR3 in DNA: TGTGCTAGTGGTTTGGTACGAAGCGGGGTAAGCACAGATACGCAGTATTTT. Residues: CASGLVRSGVSTDTQYF. This chain connects TRBV12-5 to TRBJ2-3; TRBD2 matches at 7 bases. The junction had 6 bases not matched to a gene; V was cut back by 0 bases and J by 0 bases. CDR1 is LGHNT, CDR2 FRNRAP, per germline. This CDR3 is 17 amino acids long.

This clone was seen a few times. The V gene is TRBV19, the J gene TRBJ1-1, with unresolved D. The length of the CDR3 is 14 residues. Trimming cost V 1 base and J 1 base, with 7 bases left between them. Germline-derived CDR1 and CDR2 are LNHDA and SQIVND (reference sequence). The CDR3 sequence: CASSIVRANTEAFF. The CDR3, as DNA: TGTGCCAGTAGTATAGTGAGAGCGAACACTGAAGCTTTCTTT.

V and J are TRBV6-1 and TRBJ1-1, with 10 positions matching TRBD1. The CDR3 has 14 amino acids. The J segment lost 5 bases and the V segment lost 5 bases, leaving 5 bases of the junction unmatched. The germline V gene encodes CDR1 MNHNS and CDR2 SASEGT. This CDR3 reads CASSPWTGGTEAFF. The CDR3, as DNA: TGTGCCAGCAGTCCGTGGACAGGGGGGACTGAAGCTTTCTTT.

The chain is built from TRBV4-1 and TRBJ1-2; D might be TRBD1 (6 bases). V dropped 0 bases and J dropped 4 bases, with 18 bases sitting between them. The CDR3 has 17 residues. Germline V lookup: CDR1 MGHRA, CDR2 YSYEKL. In DNA form, the CDR3 reads TGCGCCAGCAGCCAAGAAGGACAGTCGGACCTTTCCTATGGCTACACCTTC. It codes for CASSQEGQSDLSYGYTF.

The rearrangement joins TRBV30 to TRBJ1-5, with D possibly TRBD1 on 6 matching bases. The CDR3 sequence is 13 residues long. Trimming took off 2 bases at V and 5 bases at J, with 10 bases between the two ends. Germline V gene sequence: CDR1 GTSNPN, CDR2 SVGIG (reference sequence). CDR3 sequence: CAWSTRGYQPQHF. The CDR3 DNA follows: TGTGCCTGGAGTACCAGGGGTTATCAGCCCCAGCATTTT.

The chain recombines TRBV5-5 with TRBJ1-2; no clear D gene. Germline CDR1 and CDR2: SGHKS and YYEKEE (reference sequence). The length of the CDR3 is 13 residues. Between the trimmed V and J ends, which lost 0 bases and 8 bases, there was a span of 11 bases. The DNA for the CDR3 is TGTGCCAGCAGCTTGGTGGAGGTGGCGGGCTACACCTTC. This translates into CASSLVEVAGYTF.

In this sample, this clone turned up a few times. The CDR3 region is CASSEGTGSYEQYF. CDR3 DNA sequence: TGTGCCAGCAGCGAGGGGACAGGGTCCTACGAGCAGTACTTC. This chain uses TRBV5-6 with TRBJ2-7; 9 bases line up with TRBD1. Trimming cost V 4 bases and J 1 base; bases outside gene matches: 3. Germline V gene lookup returns CDR1 SGHDT and CDR2 YYEEEE. The CDR3 is 14 amino acids.

The chain has TRBV5-5 and TRBJ1-1; perhaps TRBD1 as D (6 bases). CDR1 and CDR2 (germline): SGHKS, YYEKEE (reference sequence). The CDR3 covers 18 residues. Trimming left V 0 bases short and J 4 bases short, with 22 bases between. CDR3 loop: CASSLEGRGFGGSTEAFF. The CDR3 region has the DNA TGTGCCAGCAGCTTGGAGGGGAGGGGGTTTGGGGGTAGCACTGAAGCTTTCTTT.